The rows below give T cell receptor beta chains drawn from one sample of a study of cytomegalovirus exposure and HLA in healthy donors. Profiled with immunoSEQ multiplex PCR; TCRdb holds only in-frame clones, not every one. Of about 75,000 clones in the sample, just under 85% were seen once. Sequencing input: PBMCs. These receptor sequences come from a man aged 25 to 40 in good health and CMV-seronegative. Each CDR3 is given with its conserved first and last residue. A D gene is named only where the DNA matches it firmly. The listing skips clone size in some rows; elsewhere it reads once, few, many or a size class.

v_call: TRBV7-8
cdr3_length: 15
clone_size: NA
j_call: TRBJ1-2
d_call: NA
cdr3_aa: CASSLVSEGRGGYTF
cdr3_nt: TGTGCCAGCAGCTTAGTAAGTGAGGGAAGAGGAGGCTACACCTTC

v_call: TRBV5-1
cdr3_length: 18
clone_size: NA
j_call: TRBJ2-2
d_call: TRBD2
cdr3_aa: CASSLRPSGSRDTGELFF
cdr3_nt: TGCGCCAGCAGCTTGAGGCCTAGCGGGTCTAGGGACACCGGGGAGCTGTTTTTT

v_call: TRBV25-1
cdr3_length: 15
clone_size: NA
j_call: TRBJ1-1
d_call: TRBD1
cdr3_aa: CASSEGTGGPTEAFF
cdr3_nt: TGTGCCAGCAGTGAAGGGACAGGGGGCCCAACTGAAGCTTTCTTT

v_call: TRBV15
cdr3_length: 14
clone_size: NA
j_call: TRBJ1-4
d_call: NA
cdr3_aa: CATSRDLWSEKLFF
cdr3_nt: TGTGCCACCAGCAGAGATCTTTGGAGCGAAAAACTGTTTTTT

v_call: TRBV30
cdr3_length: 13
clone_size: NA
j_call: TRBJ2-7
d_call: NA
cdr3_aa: CAWSVLEGHEQYF
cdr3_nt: TGTGCCTGGAGTGTACTCGAGGGCCACGAGCAGTACTTC

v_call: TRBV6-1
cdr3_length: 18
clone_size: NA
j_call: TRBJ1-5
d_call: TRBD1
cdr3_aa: CASSEAKPGQGVNQPQHF
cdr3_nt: TGTGCCAGCAGTGAAGCGAAACCGGGACAGGGCGTCAATCAGCCCCAGCATTTT

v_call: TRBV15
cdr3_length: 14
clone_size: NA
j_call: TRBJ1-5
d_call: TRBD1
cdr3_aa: CATNRGQVNQPQHF
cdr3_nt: TGTGCCACCAATAGAGGACAGGTAAATCAGCCCCAGCATTTT

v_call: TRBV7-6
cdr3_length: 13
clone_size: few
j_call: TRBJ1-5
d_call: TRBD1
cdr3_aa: CASSLTGYQPQHF
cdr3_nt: TGTGCCAGCAGCTTGACAGGGTACCAGCCCCAGCATTTT

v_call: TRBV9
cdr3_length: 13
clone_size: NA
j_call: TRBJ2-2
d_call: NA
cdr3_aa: CASSTRGTGELFF
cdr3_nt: TGTGCCAGCAGCACCCGGGGGACCGGGGAGCTGTTTTTT

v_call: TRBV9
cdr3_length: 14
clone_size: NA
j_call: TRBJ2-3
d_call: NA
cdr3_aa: CASSVGASIDTQYF
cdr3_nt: TGTGCCAGCAGCGTGGGGGCCTCGATAGATACGCAGTATTTT

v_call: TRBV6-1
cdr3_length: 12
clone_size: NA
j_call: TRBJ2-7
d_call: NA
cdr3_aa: CASSENRYEQYF
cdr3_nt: TGTGCCAGCAGTGAAAACAGGTACGAGCAGTACTTC

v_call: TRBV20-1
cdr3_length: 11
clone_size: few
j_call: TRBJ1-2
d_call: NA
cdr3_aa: CSAPGVYGYTF
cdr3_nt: TGCAGTGCGCCTGGAGTCTATGGCTACACCTTC

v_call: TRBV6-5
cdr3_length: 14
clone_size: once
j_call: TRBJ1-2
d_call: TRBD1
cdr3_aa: CASSPRQGQDGYTF
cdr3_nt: TGTGCCAGCAGTCCCCGACAGGGACAGGATGGCTACACCTTC

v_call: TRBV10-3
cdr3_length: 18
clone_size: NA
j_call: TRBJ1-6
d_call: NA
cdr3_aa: CAISESSLRDTYNSPLHF
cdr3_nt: TGTGCCATCAGTGAGTCCAGTTTACGGGACACCTATAATTCACCCCTCCACTTT

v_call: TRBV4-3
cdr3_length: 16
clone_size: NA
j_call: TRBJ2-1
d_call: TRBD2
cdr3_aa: CASSQERGGSYNEQFF
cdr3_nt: TGCGCCAGCAGCCAAGAGCGGGGGGGCTCCTACAATGAGCAGTTCTTC

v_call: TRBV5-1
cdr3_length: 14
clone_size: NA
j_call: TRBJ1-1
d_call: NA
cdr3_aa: CASSLVQGDTEAFF
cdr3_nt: TGCGCCAGCAGCTTGGTACAAGGGGACACTGAAGCTTTCTTT

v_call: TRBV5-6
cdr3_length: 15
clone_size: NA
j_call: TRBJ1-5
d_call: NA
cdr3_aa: CASSSRITVDQPQHF
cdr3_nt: TGTGCCAGCAGCTCCCGAATTACAGTGGATCAGCCCCAGCATTTT

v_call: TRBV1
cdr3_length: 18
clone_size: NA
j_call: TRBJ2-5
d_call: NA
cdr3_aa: CTSRPTGWGQGLNETQYF
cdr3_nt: TGCACCAGCAGACCTACAGGATGGGGACAGGGGTTGAATGAGACCCAGTACTTC

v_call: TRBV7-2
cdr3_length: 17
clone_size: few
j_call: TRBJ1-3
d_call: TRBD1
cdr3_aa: CASTFPRQGLSGNTIYF
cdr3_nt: TGTGCCAGCACCTTCCCCCGACAGGGACTCTCTGGAAACACCATATATTTT

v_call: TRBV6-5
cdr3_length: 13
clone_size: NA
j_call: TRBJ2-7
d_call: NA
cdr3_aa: CASSHSPAYEQYF
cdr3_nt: TGTGCCAGCAGCCATAGCCCCGCCTACGAGCAGTACTTC

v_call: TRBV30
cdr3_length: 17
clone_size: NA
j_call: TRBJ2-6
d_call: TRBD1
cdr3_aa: CAWGRDRYSSGANVLTF
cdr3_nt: TGTGCCTGGGGCCGGGACAGATATTCCTCTGGGGCCAACGTCCTGACTTTC

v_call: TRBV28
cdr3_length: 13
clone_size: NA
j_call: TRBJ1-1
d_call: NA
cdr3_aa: CASLRGRNTEAFF
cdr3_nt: TGTGCCAGCCTTAGAGGGAGGAACACTGAAGCTTTCTTT

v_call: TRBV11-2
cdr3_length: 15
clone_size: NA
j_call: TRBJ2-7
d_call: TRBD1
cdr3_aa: CATSMGTGPTREQYF
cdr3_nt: TGTGCCACGTCGATGGGGACAGGGCCCACTAGGGAGCAGTACTTC

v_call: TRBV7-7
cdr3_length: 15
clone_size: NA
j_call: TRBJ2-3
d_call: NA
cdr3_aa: CASSLRVGGTDTQYF
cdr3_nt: TGTGCCAGCAGCCTCAGGGTAGGGGGCACAGATACGCAGTATTTT

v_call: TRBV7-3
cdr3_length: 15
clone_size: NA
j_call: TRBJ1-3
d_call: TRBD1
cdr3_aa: CASSWDRSSGNTIYF
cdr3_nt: TGTGCCAGCAGCTGGGACAGGAGCTCTGGAAACACCATATATTTT

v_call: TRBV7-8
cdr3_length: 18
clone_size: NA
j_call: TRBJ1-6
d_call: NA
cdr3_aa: CASSLGRNPSSYNSPLHF
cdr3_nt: TGTGCCAGCAGCTTAGGGAGGAATCCAAGCTCCTATAATTCACCCCTCCACTTT

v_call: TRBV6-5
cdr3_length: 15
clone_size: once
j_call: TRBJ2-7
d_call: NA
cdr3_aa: CASSFDQWSSYEQYF
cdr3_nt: TGTGCCAGCAGTTTCGATCAGTGGAGCTCCTACGAGCAGTACTTC

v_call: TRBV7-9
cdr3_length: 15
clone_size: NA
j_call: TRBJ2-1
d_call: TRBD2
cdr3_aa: CASSRTSGRTNEQFF
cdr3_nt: TGTGCCAGCAGCCGAACTAGCGGGAGGACGAATGAGCAGTTCTTC

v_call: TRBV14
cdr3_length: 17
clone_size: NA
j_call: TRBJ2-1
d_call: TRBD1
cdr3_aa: CASSQVYTGQPYNEQFF
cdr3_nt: TGTGCCAGCAGCCAAGTTTATACGGGACAGCCTTACAATGAGCAGTTCTTC

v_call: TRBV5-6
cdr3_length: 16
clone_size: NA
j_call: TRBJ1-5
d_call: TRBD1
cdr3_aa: CASSLGRGRFNQPQHF
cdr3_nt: TGTGCCAGCAGCTTGGGCAGGGGGCGCTTCAATCAGCCCCAGCATTTT

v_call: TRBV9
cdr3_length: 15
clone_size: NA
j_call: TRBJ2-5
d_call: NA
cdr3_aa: CASSVEATVQETQYF
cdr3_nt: TGTGCCAGCAGCGTAGAAGCGACAGTTCAAGAGACCCAGTACTTC

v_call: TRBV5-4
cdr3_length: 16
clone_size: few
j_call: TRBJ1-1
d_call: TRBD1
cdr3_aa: CASSPGGTGLNTEAFF
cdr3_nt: TGTGCCAGCAGTCCGGGGGGGACAGGGTTGAACACTGAAGCTTTCTTT

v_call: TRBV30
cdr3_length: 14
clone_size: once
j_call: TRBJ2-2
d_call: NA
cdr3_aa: CAWRWGLGTGELFF
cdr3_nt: TGTGCCTGGAGGTGGGGCTTGGGGACCGGGGAGCTGTTTTTT

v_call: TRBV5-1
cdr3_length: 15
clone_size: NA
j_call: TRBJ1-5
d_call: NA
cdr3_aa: CASSLGSVSNQPQHF
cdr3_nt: TGCGCCAGCAGCTTGGGCTCAGTTAGCAATCAGCCCCAGCATTTT

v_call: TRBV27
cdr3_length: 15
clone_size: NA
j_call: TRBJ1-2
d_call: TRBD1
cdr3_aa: CASSLRGRLDYGYTF
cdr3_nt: TGTGCCAGCAGTTTAAGGGGGCGTCTAGACTATGGCTACACCTTC

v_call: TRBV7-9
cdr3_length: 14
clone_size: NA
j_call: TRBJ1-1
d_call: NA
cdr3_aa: CASSPREGNTEAFF
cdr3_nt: TGTGCCAGCAGCCCAAGGGAGGGGAACACTGAAGCTTTCTTT

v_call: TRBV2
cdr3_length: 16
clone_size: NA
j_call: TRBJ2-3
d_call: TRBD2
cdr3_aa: CASSEQGLAGSDTQYF
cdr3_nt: TGTGCCAGCAGTGAACAGGGACTAGCGGGGTCCGATACGCAGTATTTT

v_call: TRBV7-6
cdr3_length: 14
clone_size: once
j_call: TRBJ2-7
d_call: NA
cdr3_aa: CASSLDFGGHGPYF
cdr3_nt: TGTGCCAGCAGCTTAGACTTTGGCGGGCACGGTCCGTACTTC

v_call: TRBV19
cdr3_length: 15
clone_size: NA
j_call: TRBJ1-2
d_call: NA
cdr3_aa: CATKTGTINNYGYTF
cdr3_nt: TGTGCCACCAAAACCGGGACAATAAATAACTATGGCTACACCTTC

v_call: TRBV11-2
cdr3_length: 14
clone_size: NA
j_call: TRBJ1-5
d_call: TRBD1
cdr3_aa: CASSITGESQPQHF
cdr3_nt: TGTGCCAGCAGCATTACAGGGGAATCTCAGCCCCAGCATTTT

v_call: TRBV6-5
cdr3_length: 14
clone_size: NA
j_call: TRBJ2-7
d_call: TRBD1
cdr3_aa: CASSGGTGLYEQYF
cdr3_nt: TGTGCCAGCAGTGGGGGGACAGGTCTCTACGAGCAGTACTTC

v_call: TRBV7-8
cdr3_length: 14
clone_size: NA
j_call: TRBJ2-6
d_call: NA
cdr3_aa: CASSLAGFGTVLTF
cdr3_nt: TGTGCCAGCAGCTTAGCAGGTTTTGGGACAGTCCTGACTTTC

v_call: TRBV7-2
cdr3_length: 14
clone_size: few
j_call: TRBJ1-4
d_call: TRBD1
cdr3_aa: CASSLGTGQEKLFF
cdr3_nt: TGTGCCAGCAGCTTGGGGACAGGGCAAGAAAAACTGTTTTTT

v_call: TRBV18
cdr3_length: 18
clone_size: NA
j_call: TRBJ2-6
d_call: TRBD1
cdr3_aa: CASSRGTGDLSGANVLTF
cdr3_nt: TGTGCCAGCTCGCGCGGGACAGGGGACCTCTCTGGGGCCAACGTCCTGACTTTC

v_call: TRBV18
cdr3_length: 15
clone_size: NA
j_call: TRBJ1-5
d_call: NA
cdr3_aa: CASSPPGAGNQPQHF
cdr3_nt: TGTGCCAGCTCACCGCCGGGAGCTGGGAATCAGCCCCAGCATTTT

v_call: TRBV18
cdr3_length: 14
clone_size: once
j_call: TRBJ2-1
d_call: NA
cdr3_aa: CASSPPSGVGEQFF
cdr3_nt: TGTGCCAGCTCACCCCCGTCGGGGGTCGGTGAGCAGTTCTTC